This T cell receptor beta chain was captured in a study of cytomegalovirus exposure and HLA in healthy donors. Findings and limits, study-wide: A later analysis linked a missense DCLRE1C variant to TCR beta V- and J-gene trimming.

This PCR relied on a set of 60 Vbeta primers and 13 Jbeta primers. Assay: immunoSEQ multiplex PCR; the TCRdb copy retains only in-frame clones and omits some. This repertoire shows roughly 190,000 clones, more than 65% found once; its top ten account for approximately 1.5%. Worth noting for this clone: The antigen remains unidentified.

The CDR3 totals 11 residues. Germline V CDR1 and CDR2: MGHDK, SYGVNS. Trimming left V 8 bases short and J 11 bases short, with 15 bases between. The specimen was PBMCs. The rearrangement links TRBV25-1 to TRBJ1-1; D not certain. The sequence was obtained from a girl aged 5-17 years in good health and CMV-seropositive. The CDR3 coding sequence is TGTGCCAGCTCGGGGAGTAGGCTGGCTTTCTTT. Encoded protein: CASSGSRLAFF.